Below are 19 T cell receptor beta chains sequenced from a single sample in a study of blood T cell repertoires in COVID-19. Clones were sequenced by immunoSEQ multiplex PCR, and TCRdb holds only the in-frame ones, with some missing. Altogether tens of thousands of clones are present, more than 70% being singletons, with the ten largest covering around 15%. The sample was peripheral blood. Every receptor here comes from a woman in her 70s with acute or convalescent COVID-19.

This chain links TRBV11-2 with TRBJ1-4; maybe TRBD1 (6 bases). In germline, CDR1 is SGHAT, CDR2 FQNNGV. The V end was cut by 6 bases, the J end by 8 bases, with 16 bases between. This CDR3 region has 14 residues. As DNA, the CDR3 is TGTGCCAGCAGACCGGCGGGGGCGGGCGAAAAACTGTTTTTT. It translates to CASRPAGAGEKLFF.

The chain has TRBV5-8 and TRBJ1-5; TRBD1 aligns across 9 bases. Germline CDR1 and CDR2: SGHTS and YDEGEE. The V and J ends lost 4 bases and 4 bases, in that order; junction bases with no gene match: 6. The CDR3 contains 15 residues. CDR3 sequence: CASSPRTGENQPQHF. The CDR3 DNA follows: TGTGCCAGCAGCCCCCGGACAGGGGAGAATCAGCCCCAGCATTTT.

The rearrangement uses TRBV7-9 and TRBJ2-5; 12 bases map to TRBD1. V dropped 1 base and J dropped 5; count of bases not matched to a gene: 2. This CDR3 is 15 amino acids long. Germline-derived CDR1 and CDR2 are SEHNR and FQNEAQ (reference sequence). The DNA for the CDR3 is TGTGCCAGCAGCTTAGGGGACAGGGGGCAGGAGACCCAGTACTTC. Translation gives CASSLGDRGQETQYF.

This clone came up once. This chain links TRBV10-2 with TRBJ2-2; possible D gene TRBD2, 6 bases. The CDR3 spans 14 residues. From germline, CDR1 is WSHSY and CDR2 SAAADI. Trimming cost V 8 bases and J 3 bases, with 13 bases left between them. For the CDR3, the DNA is TGCGCCAGCCGGAGGGTACCTGACACCGGGGAGCTGTTTTTT. Translation gives CASRRVPDTGELFF.

The J gene is TRBJ1-1, the V gene TRBV10-1; TRBD1 might be the D (6 bases). This CDR3 spans 15 amino acids. The ends were cut back, 2 bases at V and 5 bases at J, with 15 bases in the middle. Germline V CDR1 and CDR2: WNHNN, SYGVQD (reference sequence). The CDR3 coding sequence is TGCGCCAGCAGTGAGGGACAGACCCCGGGGACTGAAGCTTTCTTT. Its protein product is CASSEGQTPGTEAFF.

The V call is TRBV6-1, the J call TRBJ2-3; TRBD2 matches at 8 bases. J lost 5 bases, V lost 2 bases, and 0 bases had no gene match. CDR3 length: 13 residues. CDR1 and CDR2 (germline): MNHNS, SASEGT. DNA of the CDR3: TGTGCCAGCAGTGAAAGCGGGAGAGATACGCAGTATTTT. Its translation: CASSESGRDTQYF.

V gene TRBV28 combines with J gene TRBJ1-2, with 11 bases fitting TRBD1. Germline trimming cut 5 bases from V and 5 bases from J; bases unmatched to any gene: 7. CDR3 size: 15 residues. Germline V CDR1 and CDR2: MDHEN, SYDVKM. The CDR3 protein is CASSVRDRGTYGYTF. In nucleotides, the CDR3 is TGTGCCAGCAGTGTCCGGGACAGGGGGACTTATGGCTACACCTTC.

J is TRBJ1-2 and V is TRBV29-1; D unresolved. CDR1 and CDR2 from the germline V gene are SQVTM and ANQGSEA. The germline V and J ends were trimmed by 3 bases and 4 bases, with 6 bases remaining between them. CDR3 size: 11 residues. The CDR3 DNA reads as TGCAGCGTTGACCAGTCCTATGGCTACACCTTC. Amino acid sequence: CSVDQSYGYTF.

The chain has TRBV6-6 and TRBJ2-5; D might be TRBD1 (6 bases). The V and J ends lost 0 bases and 5 bases respectively, with 7 bases between them. CDR1 and CDR2 (germline): MNHNY, SVGAGI (reference sequence). This CDR3 is 13 amino acids long. CDR3 coding DNA: TGTGCCAGCAGTTACTCCAGGGGCGAGACCCAGTACTTC. This sequence encodes CASSYSRGETQYF.

The rearrangement uses TRBV19 and TRBJ1-2; no clear D gene. This CDR3 contains 15 residues. Germline lookup yields CDR1 LNHDA and CDR2 SQIVND (reference sequence). With 1 base removed from V and 4 bases from J, the gap between germline ends came to 13 bases. The CDR3 loop reads CASSIVGVRGYGYTF. The DNA for the CDR3 is TGTGCCAGTAGTATAGTGGGAGTGCGGGGCTATGGCTACACCTTC.

The rearrangement joins TRBV19 to TRBJ1-4; perhaps TRBD1 as D (5 bases). The CDR3 sequence is 16 residues long. V lost 3 bases and J lost 7, with 18 bases in between. Per the germline V gene, CDR1 is LNHDA and CDR2 is SQIVND (reference sequence). CDR3 loop: CASSIGPGGLFEKLFF. The CDR3, as DNA: TGTGCCAGTAGTATTGGACCCGGGGGATTATTTGAAAAACTGTTTTTT.

The chain links TRBV3-1 (or the pseudogene TRBV3-2) to TRBJ2-3; tentatively, D is TRBD2 (5 bases). Trimming pared 0 bases from V and 5 bases from J, leaving 6 bases between. The CDR3 contains 13 residues. Germline V gives CDR1 LGHDT, CDR2 YNNKEL (reference sequence). CDR3 loop: CASSQDRGDTQYF. The CDR3 DNA follows: TGTGCCAGCAGCCAAGATCGGGGAGATACGCAGTATTTT.

V and J are TRBV3-1 (or the pseudogene TRBV3-2) and TRBJ2-5, with D perhaps matching TRBD2 (5 bases). Deletions cut 4 bases from V and 5 bases from J, with 5 bases between. This CDR3 is built from 11 residues. CDR1 and CDR2 from the germline V gene are LGHDT and YNNKEL (reference sequence). The CDR3: CASSRGETQYF. CDR3 coding DNA: TGTGCCAGCAGCCGAGGGGAGACCCAGTACTTC.

This chain joins TRBV19 and TRBJ1-6; 9 nucleotides line up with TRBD1. V trimming: 7 bases; J trimming: 7 bases; junction bases outside the gene matches: 2. Looked up from germline, CDR1 is LNHDA and CDR2 is SQIVND (reference sequence). This CDR3 spans 13 amino acids. The DNA of the CDR3 is TGTGCCAGTATTGGGACAGGGAATTCACCCCTCCACTTT. Protein: CASIGTGNSPLHF. The complete variable domain, with remaining parts taken from reference TRBV19 and TRBJ1-6, reads DGGITQSPKYLFRKEGQNVTLSCEQNLNHDAMYWYRQDPGQGLRLIYYSQIVNDFQKGDIAEGYSVSREKKESFPLTVTSAQKNPTAFYLCASIGTGNSPLHFGNGTRLTVT.

This chain links TRBV4-1 with TRBJ2-1; D is perhaps TRBD2 (6 bases). Germline V gene sequence: CDR1 MGHRA, CDR2 YSYEKL. Trimming pared 0 bases from V and 7 bases from J, leaving 13 bases between. The CDR3 has 15 residues. CDR3 residues: CASSQDLSGINEQFF. The DNA for the CDR3 is TGCGCCAGCAGCCAAGACCTTAGCGGAATAAATGAGCAGTTCTTC.

The chain recombines TRBV7-2 with TRBJ2-1, with 9 positions matching TRBD2. Germline CDR1 and CDR2: SGHTA and FQGNSA. V gave up 5 bases and J gave up 7 bases; unmatched junction bases: 15. This CDR3 is built from 17 residues. CDR3 sequence: CASSPARTSASGNEQFF. CDR3 in DNA: TGTGCCAGCAGCCCCGCTCGGACTAGCGCGAGTGGAAATGAGCAGTTCTTC.

The CDR3 loop is CASSLDGGASGNTIYF. The CDR3 region has the DNA TGTGCCAGCAGCTTAGATGGGGGCGCCTCTGGAAACACCATATATTTT. This sequence joins TRBV7-9 and TRBJ1-3; weak D call: TRBD1 (6 bases). Deletions cut 1 base from V and 0 bases from J, with 10 bases between. In germline, CDR1 is SEHNR, CDR2 FQNEAQ (reference sequence). The CDR3 is made up of 16 amino acids.

The rearrangement joins TRBV5-1 to TRBJ2-2; 8 nucleotides align to TRBD2. CDR1 is SGHRS and CDR2 is YFSETQ in the germline V gene. The CDR3 is 15 amino acids. With 4 bases clipped from V and 2 bases from J, the junction kept 4 bases outside the gene matches. For the CDR3, the DNA is TGCGCCAGCAGCCCGGGGGGGGAAAACACCGGGGAGCTGTTTTTT. It specifies CASSPGGENTGELFF.

About this clone: Germline is not matched at one junction end, which may reflect a read error. This chain uses TRBV27 with TRBJ2-2; TRBD1 is a possible D gene (5 bases). Germline V gives CDR1 MNHEY, CDR2 SMNVEV (reference sequence). The CDR3 consists of 15 residues. Written as DNA, the CDR3 is TGTGCCAGCAGTTTTGGTGCAGGGAACGCCGGGGAGCTGTTTTTT. This gives the protein CASSFGAGNAGELFF.